Listed below are T cell receptor beta chains from one sample, sequenced in a study of graft-versus-host responses after intestinal transplantation. The method was immunoSEQ multiplex PCR; TCRdb's version includes in-frame clones alone and lacks a portion of them. This sample has tens of thousands of clones, with about 93% found just once. These TCRs' antigens remain unknown. Here the sequenced sample was unstimulated CD8+ T cells sorted from spleen or lymph node cells, taken before transplant. The receptors here all came from a human donor who was the organ donor for an intestinal transplant. Both conserved end residues are part of each CDR3. D genes are given only for firm matches. Only part of the rows carry a size: once, few, many, or a class if the clone is expanded.

>.|TRBJ1-2|.|TRBV4-1
TGCGCCAGCAGCCAAGTTGGGGGCGGTTCGTTCGGCTACACCTTC
CASSQVGGGSFGYTF
>.|TRBJ2-2|TRBD2|TRBV27
TGTGCCAGCAGTTTAGTGGGAGGGCCCGGGGAGCTGTTTTTT
CASSLVGGPGELFF
>few|TRBJ1-1|.|TRBV27
TGTGCCAGCAGTTTAGTAGGGGCGAACACTGAAGCTTTCTTT
CASSLVGANTEAFF
>.|TRBJ2-7|TRBD2|TRBV27
TGTGCCAGCAGTGAACTAGCGGGCGAGCAGTACTTC
CASSELAGEQYF
>.|TRBJ2-7|.|TRBV19
TGTGCCAGTAGACCCTGGACAGCCTCCTACGAGCAGTACTTC
CASRPWTASYEQYF
>.|TRBJ1-1|.|TRBV5-1
TGCGCCAGCAGCTTGGGGGTCGGGGGGCTCACTGAAGCTTTCTTT
CASSLGVGGLTEAFF
>once|TRBJ2-1|.|TRBV11-3
TGTGCCAGCAGCTTAACTTTTCCCCCATCCTACAATGAGCAGTTCTTC
CASSLTFPPSYNEQFF
>.|TRBJ2-2|TRBD1|TRBV5-1
TGCGCCAGCAGCTTGGCGGGACAGGGCGGCACCGGGGAGCTGTTTTTT
CASSLAGQGGTGELFF
>.|TRBJ2-3|.|TRBV28
TGTGCCACCAATCTCGGCGGTTCTAGCACAGATACGCAGTATTTT
CATNLGGSSTDTQYF
>few|TRBJ1-1|.|TRBV27
TGTGCCAGCAGTTACGCTGCGCCCGGGGACACTGAAGCTTTCTTT
CASSYAAPGDTEAFF
>.|TRBJ2-2|TRBD2|TRBV4-1
TGCGCCAGCAGCCCCCGGACTAGCGGGATCGGGGAGCTGTTTTTT
CASSPRTSGIGELFF
>.|TRBJ2-5|.|TRBV6-1
TGTGCCAGCAGTGAGCCGGGACTGGCCCTCTGGGAGACCCAGTACTTC
CASSEPGLALWETQYF
>.|TRBJ2-7|TRBD2|TRBV5-6
TGTGCCAGCAGCTTCGGGACTACCTCCTACGAGCAGTACTTC
CASSFGTTSYEQYF
>.|TRBJ2-2|.|TRBV6-6
TGTGCCAGCGTGGACCTGACAGAAAACACCGGGGAGCTGTTTTTT
CASVDLTENTGELFF
>once|TRBJ2-1|.|TRBV4-1
TGCGCCAGCAGCCAAGATCTCGGGGTGGATGAGCAGTTCTTC
CASSQDLGVDEQFF
>.|TRBJ1-6|.|TRBV6-5
TGTGCCAGCAGTTACGTAACAGCTTATAATTCACCCCTCCACTTT
CASSYVTAYNSPLHF
>.|TRBJ1-1|.|TRBV7-9
TGTGCCAGCAGCCCCCCCGTCGGCCGCAGACAGACTGAAGCTTTCTTT
CASSPPVGRRQTEAFF
>.|TRBJ1-2|TRBD1|TRBV11-3
TGTGCCAGCAGCCTTAGACAGGGGAAGGCCTATGGCTACACCTTC
CASSLRQGKAYGYTF
>.|TRBJ2-1|.|TRBV5-1
TGCGCCAGCGACCCCCTCGGGGAGGGGGGGGGTAATGAGCAGTTCTTC
CASDPLGEGGGNEQFF
>.|TRBJ1-1|TRBD1|TRBV7-9
TGTGCCAGCAGCTTACCCGCGACAGGGATCAAGGAAGCTTTCTTT
CASSLPATGIKEAFF
>.|TRBJ2-3|TRBD2|TRBV9
TGTGCCAGCAGCGTAAGCGGGGACACAGATACGCAGTATTTT
CASSVSGDTDTQYF
>.|TRBJ2-5|TRBD2|TRBV13
TGTGCCAGCAGCTCATCTAGCGGGGGGGCCCTATTTGGAGAGACCCAGTACTTC
CASSSSSGGALFGETQYF
>.|TRBJ1-5|TRBD1|TRBV6-1
TGTGCCAGCAGTGACCAACCGGACAGGCCAGATCAGCCCCAGCATTTT
CASSDQPDRPDQPQHF
>.|TRBJ2-2|.|TRBV9
TGTGCCAGCAGCACAGACACGGAACCTACCGGGGAGCTGTTTTTT
CASSTDTEPTGELFF
>once|TRBJ2-7|TRBD2|TRBV28
TGTGCCAGCAGTTTATGGCCCTCTGGACTAGCGGACAAACCGATTTCCTACGAGCAGTACTTC
CASSLWPSGLADKPISYEQYF
>.|TRBJ1-2|TRBD1|TRBV7-9
TGTGCCAGCAGCCCTGGGACAGAGTATGGCTACACCTTC
CASSPGTEYGYTF
>once|TRBJ2-1|TRBD2|TRBV27
TGTGCCAGCAGTTTATGGGGACTAGCGGGACCCCCGTATGAGCAGTTCTTC
CASSLWGLAGPPYEQFF
>.|TRBJ2-1|TRBD2|TRBV27
TGTGCCAGCAGTCTGACTAGCGGGAGTTACAATGAGCAGTTCTTC
CASSLTSGSYNEQFF
>.|TRBJ2-7|.|TRBV4-1
TGCGCCAGCAGCCGATCATTGGCGGGGACCTACGAGCAGTACTTC
CASSRSLAGTYEQYF
>.|TRBJ1-1|.|TRBV7-9
TGTGCCAGCAGCTTTTCGGCCAACAGGGAAGCTTTCTTT
CASSFSANREAFF
>once|TRBJ2-1|TRBD2|TRBV7-9
TGTGCCAGCAGCTACGTAGGACTAGGGTACAATGAGCAGTTCTTC
CASSYVGLGYNEQFF
>.|TRBJ2-7|.|TRBV29-1
TGCAGCGTTATACAGGGAGAGCAGTACTTC
CSVIQGEQYF
>.|TRBJ2-7|.|TRBV4-1
TGCGCCAGCAGCCACGGGGCCTACGAGCAGTACTTC
CASSHGAYEQYF
>once|TRBJ2-2|.|TRBV7-9
TGTGCCAGCAGCTTAGTCCTTGACACCGGGGAGCTGTTTTTT
CASSLVLDTGELFF
>.|TRBJ2-1|TRBD2|TRBV7-6
TGTGCCAGCAGCTCAGGACTAGCGGTCTACAATGAGCAGTTCTTC
CASSSGLAVYNEQFF
>.|TRBJ2-1|.|TRBV21-1
TGTGCCAGCATCCCTGTCGAGACTAGCGGTCTAAACAATGAGCAGTTCTTC
CASIPVETSGLNNEQFF
>.|TRBJ2-2|.|TRBV6-5
TGTGCCAGCAGTTCGGGACAAAACACCGGGGAGCTGTTTTTT
CASSSGQNTGELFF
>.|TRBJ1-2|.|TRBV27
TGTGCCAGCAGTCCGCTAGCTAACTATGGCTACACCTTC
CASSPLANYGYTF
>once|TRBJ1-1|.|TRBV6-5
TGTGCCAGCAGCCCTCCCCAGGGGACTGAAGCTTTCTTT
CASSPPQGTEAFF
>.|TRBJ2-1|.|TRBV5-4
TGTGCCAGCAGCCCCCGCTCCTACAATGAGCAGTTCTTC
CASSPRSYNEQFF
>.|TRBJ2-3|.|TRBV6-5
TGTGCCAGCAGGTACCAGGGAACCGCGACAGATACGCAGTATTTT
CASRYQGTATDTQYF
>once|TRBJ2-5|.|TRBV27
TGTGCCAGCAGTTTAAAAGTGGGGGGTGAATGGGGAGAGACCCAGTACTTC
CASSLKVGGEWGETQYF
>.|TRBJ2-7|TRBD1|TRBV27
TGTGCCAGCAGTTCCCGGACAGGGGTATTCTACGAGCAGTACTTC
CASSSRTGVFYEQYF
>once|TRBJ2-1|.|TRBV10-3
TGTGCCATCAGCCTTAGCTGGCACAATGAGCAGTTCTTC
CAISLSWHNEQFF
>.|TRBJ2-5|.|TRBV7-6
TGTGCCAGCAGCTTAGTCCAGGGTCCGGAGACCCAGTACTTC
CASSLVQGPETQYF
>.|TRBJ2-1|TRBD2|TRBV4-3
TGCGCCAGCAGCCAACTCCCGGGGACTAGCTCCTACAATGAGCAGTTCTTC
CASSQLPGTSSYNEQFF
>.|TRBJ2-7|.|TRBV4-1
TGCGCCAGCAGCCTTTCGGAGGGGCGGCCGGCCTACGAGCAGTACTTC
CASSLSEGRPAYEQYF
>.|TRBJ1-1|TRBD1|TRBV29-1
TGCAGCGTTGACGGGGGGGACAGGGCCACTGAAGCTTTCTTT
CSVDGGDRATEAFF
>.|TRBJ1-1|TRBD1|TRBV5-1
TGCGCCAGCAGCTGGCCTGGACAGGGAGGGAACACTGAAGCTTTCTTT
CASSWPGQGGNTEAFF
>.|TRBJ2-2|.|TRBV4-2
TGTGCCAGCAGCCCCGAATTGGGGCCCTTTGAGCTGTTTTTT
CASSPELGPFELFF
>.|TRBJ2-7|TRBD1|TRBV7-6
TGTGCCAGCAGCCCCAGGGGGAGCTCCTACGAGCAGTACTTC
CASSPRGSSYEQYF
>.|TRBJ1-1|TRBD1|TRBV13
TGTGCCAGCAGCGCCACAGGGGTATATGGGAACACTGAAGCTTTCTTT
CASSATGVYGNTEAFF
>.|TRBJ2-7|TRBD2|TRBV19
TGTGCCAGTAGTCCCCGCGGGCTAGCGGCCTACGAGCAGTACTTC
CASSPRGLAAYEQYF
>once|TRBJ1-5|TRBD1|TRBV7-8
TGTGCCAGCAGCCCTTCTATAGACAGGGAATATAGCAATCAGCCCCAGCATTTT
CASSPSIDREYSNQPQHF
>.|TRBJ2-7|TRBD1|TRBV19
TGTGCCAGTAGTATTGGGACCGGGACAGGGACCGAGCAGTACTTC
CASSIGTGTGTEQYF
>.|TRBJ1-2|.|TRBV7-9
TGTGCCAGCAGCCTCTCGGATGGCTACACCTTC
CASSLSDGYTF
>.|TRBJ1-1|.|TRBV7-9
TGTGCCAGCAGCCCACCTTTCCCCGGACTAAACACTGAAGCTTTCTTT
CASSPPFPGLNTEAFF
>.|TRBJ2-1|.|TRBV6-6
TGTGCCAGCAGCCCAGGGTCCTGGGAGCAGTTCTTC
CASSPGSWEQFF
>.|TRBJ2-2|.|TRBV10-3
TGTGCCATCAGTGAGTCAACAGGGTATCTATTCGGGACCGGGGAGCTGTTTTTT
CAISESTGYLFGTGELFF